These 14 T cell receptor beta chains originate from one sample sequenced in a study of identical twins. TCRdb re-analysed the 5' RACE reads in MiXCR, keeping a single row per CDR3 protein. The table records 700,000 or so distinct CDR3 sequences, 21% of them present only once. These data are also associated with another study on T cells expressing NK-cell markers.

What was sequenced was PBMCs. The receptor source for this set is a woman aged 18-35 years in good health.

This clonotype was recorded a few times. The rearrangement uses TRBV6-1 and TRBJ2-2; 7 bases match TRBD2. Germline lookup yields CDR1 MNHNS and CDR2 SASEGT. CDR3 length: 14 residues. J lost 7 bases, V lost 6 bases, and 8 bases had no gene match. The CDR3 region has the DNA TGTGCCAGCAGCGGACTAGGAGCAGGCGGGGAGCTGTTTTTT. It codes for CASSGLGAGGELFF.

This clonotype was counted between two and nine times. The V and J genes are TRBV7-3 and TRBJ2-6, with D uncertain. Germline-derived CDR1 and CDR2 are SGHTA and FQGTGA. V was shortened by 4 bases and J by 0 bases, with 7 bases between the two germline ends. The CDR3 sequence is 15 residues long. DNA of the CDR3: TGTGCCAGCAGCTCAATCCCCTCTGGGGCCAACGTCCTGACTTTC. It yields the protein CASSSIPSGANVLTF.

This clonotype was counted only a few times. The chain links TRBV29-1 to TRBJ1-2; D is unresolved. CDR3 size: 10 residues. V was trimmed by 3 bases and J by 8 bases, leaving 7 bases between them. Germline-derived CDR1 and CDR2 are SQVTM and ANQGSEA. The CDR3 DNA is TGCAGCGTTGAGTATACAGGCTACACCTTC. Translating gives CSVEYTGYTF.

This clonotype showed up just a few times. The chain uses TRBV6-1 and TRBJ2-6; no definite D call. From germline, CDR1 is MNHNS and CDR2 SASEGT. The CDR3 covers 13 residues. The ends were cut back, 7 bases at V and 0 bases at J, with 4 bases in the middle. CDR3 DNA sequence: TGTGCCAGCAAAATCTCTGGGGCCAACGTCCTGACTTTC. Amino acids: CASKISGANVLTF.

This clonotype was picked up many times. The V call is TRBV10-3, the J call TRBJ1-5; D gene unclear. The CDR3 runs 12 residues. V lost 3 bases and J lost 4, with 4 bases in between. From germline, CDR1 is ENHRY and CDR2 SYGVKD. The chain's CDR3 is CAISDSNQPQHF. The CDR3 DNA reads TGTGCCATCAGTGACTCTAATCAGCCCCAGCATTTT.

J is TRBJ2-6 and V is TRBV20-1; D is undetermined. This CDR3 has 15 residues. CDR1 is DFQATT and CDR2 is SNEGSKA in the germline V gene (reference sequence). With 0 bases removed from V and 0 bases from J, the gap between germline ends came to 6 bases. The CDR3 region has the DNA TGCAGTGCTAGAGAAGCAAGCTCTGGGGCCAACGTCCTGACTTTC. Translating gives CSAREASSGANVLTF.

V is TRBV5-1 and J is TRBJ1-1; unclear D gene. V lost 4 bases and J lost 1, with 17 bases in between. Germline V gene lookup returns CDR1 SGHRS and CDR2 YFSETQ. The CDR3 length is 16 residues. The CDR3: CASSLASVTPNTEAFF. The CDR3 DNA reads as TGCGCCAGCAGCCTCGCGTCTGTGACACCGAACACTGAAGCTTTCTTT.

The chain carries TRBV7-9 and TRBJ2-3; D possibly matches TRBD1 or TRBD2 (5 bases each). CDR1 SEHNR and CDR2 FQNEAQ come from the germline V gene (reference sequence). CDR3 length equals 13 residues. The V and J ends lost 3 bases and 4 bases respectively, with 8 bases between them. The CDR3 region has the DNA TGTGCCAGCAGCTTCGGGACGTCAGATACGCAGTATTTT. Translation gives CASSFGTSDTQYF.

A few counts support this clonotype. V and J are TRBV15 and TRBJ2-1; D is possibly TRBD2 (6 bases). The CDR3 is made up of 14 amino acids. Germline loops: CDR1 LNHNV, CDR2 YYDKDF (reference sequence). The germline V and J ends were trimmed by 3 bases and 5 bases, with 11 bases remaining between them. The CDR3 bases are TGTGCCACCAGCAGGGAGGGACTGGACAATGAGCAGTTCTTC. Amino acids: CATSREGLDNEQFF.

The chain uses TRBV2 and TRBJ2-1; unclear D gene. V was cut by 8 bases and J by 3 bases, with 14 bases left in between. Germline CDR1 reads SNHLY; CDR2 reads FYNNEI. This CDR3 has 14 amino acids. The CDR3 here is CASLRDQNYNEQFF. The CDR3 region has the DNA TGTGCCAGCCTTCGTGACCAGAACTACAATGAGCAGTTCTTC.

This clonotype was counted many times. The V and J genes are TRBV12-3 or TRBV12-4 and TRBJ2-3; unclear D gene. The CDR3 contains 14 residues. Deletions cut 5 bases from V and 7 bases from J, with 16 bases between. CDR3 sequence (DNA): TGTGCCAGCAGTCCACAAGTTGGGGTTCATACGCAGTATTTT. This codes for CASSPQVGVHTQYF.

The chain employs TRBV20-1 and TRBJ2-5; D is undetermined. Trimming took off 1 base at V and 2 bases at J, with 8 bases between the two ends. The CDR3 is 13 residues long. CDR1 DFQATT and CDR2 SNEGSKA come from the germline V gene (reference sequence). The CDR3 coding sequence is TGCAGTGCTAGAGTTAGTGTTCAAGAGACCCAGTACTTC. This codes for CSARVSVQETQYF.

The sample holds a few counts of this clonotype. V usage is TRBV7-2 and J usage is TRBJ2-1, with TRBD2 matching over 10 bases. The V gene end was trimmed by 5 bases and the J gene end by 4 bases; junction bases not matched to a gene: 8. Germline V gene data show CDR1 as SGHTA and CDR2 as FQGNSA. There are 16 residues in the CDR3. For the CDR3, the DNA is TGTGCCAGCAGCCCCCACACAGCGGGGGGGTACAATGAGCAGTTCTTC. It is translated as CASSPHTAGGYNEQFF.

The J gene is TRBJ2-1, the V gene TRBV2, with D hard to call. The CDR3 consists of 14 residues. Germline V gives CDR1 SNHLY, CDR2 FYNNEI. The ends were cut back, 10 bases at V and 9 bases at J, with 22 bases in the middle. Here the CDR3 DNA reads TGTGCCAACAGCGACATCAGGCGCAGTGGTGAGCAGTTCTTC. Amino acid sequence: CANSDIRRSGEQFF. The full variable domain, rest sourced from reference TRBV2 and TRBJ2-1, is EPEVTQTPSHQVTQMGQEVILRCVPISNHLYFYWYRQILGQKVEFLVSFYNNEISEKSEIFDDQFSVERPDGSNFTLKIRSTKLEDSAMYFCANSDIRRSGEQFFGPGTRLTVL.